These T cell receptor beta chains were read from a single sample in a study of T cells in severe cutaneous drug reactions. TCRdb reprocessed the multiplex PCR reads; each CDR3 protein has one entry and no DNA is given. Seen in this sample are about 5,500 distinct CDR3 sequences; the ten most common clones hold about 16%. The sequenced material came from PBMCs. The receptors here all came from a human donor with a severe cutaneous adverse drug reaction. CDR3s include the opening cysteine and the closing phenylalanine or tryptophan. Fields, in order: V gene, J gene, clone size, CDR3 protein. For some rows the clone size is stated as once, few or many, or as a class when expanded; others skip it.

>TRBV2|TRBJ2-1|-
CASGGLADYNEQFF
>TRBV28|TRBJ1-5|medium-sized
CASSTQGNNQPQHF
>TRBV4-1|TRBJ1-1|medium-sized
CASSQDNTDRNTEAFF
>TRBV27|TRBJ2-7|medium-sized
CASSPPGGGAEQYF
>TRBV7-2|TRBJ2-1|medium-sized
CASSPYGTSFDYNEQFF
>TRBV4-1|TRBJ2-5|medium-sized
CASSQEVEGETQYF
>TRBV19|TRBJ1-2|-
CASQKDGLDGYTF
>TRBV28|TRBJ2-6|medium-sized
CASSQGTGNSGANVLTF
>TRBV4-1|TRBJ2-1|medium-sized
CASSSRTSGSEDEQFF
>TRBV7-2|TRBJ2-5|medium-sized
CASSPRTGRQETQYF
>TRBV6-1|TRBJ1-5|medium-sized
CATEGSDTYSNQPQHF
>TRBV10-3|TRBJ2-3|-
CAISDPSGTDTQYF
>TRBV10-3|TRBJ2-4|-
CAISDPTLAKNIQYF
>TRBV4-1|TRBJ2-1|medium-sized
CASSQDWQAYNEQFF
>TRBV7-8|TRBJ2-7|-
CASSLGTTSGRYEQYF
>TRBV4-1|TRBJ2-7|-
CASSQDSGGLYEQYF
>TRBV28|TRBJ2-7|-
CASRNTGRGEQYF
>TRBV4-1|TRBJ2-1|-
CASSQGNEQFF
>TRBV7-9|TRBJ2-2|medium-sized
CASWEQGSTGELFF
>TRBV4-1|TRBJ1-3|medium-sized
CASSRERGNTIYF
>TRBV4-3|TRBJ1-1|medium-sized
CASSRMGQGTTEAFF
>TRBV4-3|TRBJ2-1|-
CASSQDDRPSGRNEQFF
>TRBV7-6|TRBJ2-7|-
CASSTPAEGVREGYEQYF
>TRBV20-1|TRBJ2-3|-
CSARDVAGTDTQYF
>TRBV4-3|TRBJ1-5|medium-sized
CASSQDRRYDSNQPQHF
>TRBV28|TRBJ2-7|medium-sized
CAAAGSRYEQYF
>TRBV20-1|TRBJ2-1|-
CSARASGLADYNEQFF
>TRBV27|TRBJ2-7|large
CASSPRGFEQYF
>TRBV12-2|TRBJ1-5|-
CASRRAYNNQPQHF
>TRBV12-3/TRBV12-4|TRBJ1-2|-
CARREKGRVVYGYTF
>TRBV2|TRBJ1-2|medium-sized
CASSEGQGTYGYTF
>TRBV7-2|TRBJ1-2|-
CASSLFGREFGYTF
>TRBV6-1|TRBJ2-5|-
CASSSPGTGGKTQYF